This T cell receptor beta chain was sequenced in a study of cytomegalovirus exposure and HLA in healthy donors. Findings and limits, study-wide: Exclusion as indistinguishable affected some V segments, including TRBV6-2 and TRBV6-3. A later analysis linked a missense variant in DCLRE1C to the trimming of TCR beta V and J genes. Fewer N-insertions than the roughly 670-donor mean were reportedly shown by an Asian-associated ancestry cluster in a later analysis.

The PCR used 60 Vbeta and 13 Jbeta primers. Data came from immunoSEQ multiplex PCR; TCRdb stores just in-frame clones and leaves some out. The table includes 180,000 or so clones, over 60% detected once. Germline CDR1 is SGDLS and CDR2 is YYNGEE. The V gene lost 4 bases and the J gene lost 5 bases, with 14 bases spanning the gap. This CDR3 has 14 residues. Comments on this clone: Its specificity is unknown.

Sequences were obtained from PBMCs. This TCR was sampled from a man aged 18 to 30 in good health and CMV-seronegative. V usage is TRBV9 and J usage is TRBJ2-3; a possible D gene is TRBD2 (6 bases). CDR3 in amino acids: CASSPEPGEDTQYF. The CDR3 DNA reads as TGTGCCAGCAGCCCCGAGCCGGGGGAAGATACGCAGTATTTT.